This entry concerns a single T cell receptor beta chain. Its antigen is still unknown. CDR1 MNHEY and CDR2 SMNVEV come from the germline V gene (reference sequence). The CDR3 covers 13 residues. Trimming removed 4 bases at V and 6 bases at J, with 11 bases between. The data were taken from a study of T cell repertoires in cytomegalovirus infection. Study-level results: Using cumulative public TCR beta family frequency, the authors identified those who carried CMV together with the relevant HLA.

TCRdb passed the reads through MiXCR, listing each CDR3 protein once. The sample carries under 850,000 distinct CDR3 sequences, roughly a third recorded once. Sample: cultured PBMCs, taken from culture after CMV antigen stimulation. The sequence came from a human donor in good health (CMV status not recorded). Some clones in this sample may be carry-over from other donors' samples. The rearrangement joins TRBV27 to TRBJ2-3; D is uncertain. CDR3 DNA sequence: TGTGCCAGCAGTTGGAGAGTGCCCGATACGCAGTATTTT. It yields the protein CASSWRVPDTQYF.